This T cell receptor beta chain was captured in a study of blood T cell repertoires in COVID-19. Per the original data handling: By means of reference gene primer amplification, nucleated cell counts were estimated. TCRdb keeps only in-frame clones here, not all; method: immunoSEQ multiplex PCR. V and J calls and clone size are those listed in that table; D and trimming were worked out from the DNA. The sample lists about 150,000 clones, roughly 84% occurring once. Germline CDR1 is MNHEY and CDR2 is SMNVEV (reference sequence). The CDR3 covers 13 residues. The V end lost 6 bases, the J end lost 15 bases, and 21 bases lay between the germline ends.

V is TRBV27 and J is TRBJ2-1, with D possibly being TRBD2 (6 bases). Sequencing used peripheral blood. The receptor comes from a man between 65 and 85 years old with acute or convalescent COVID-19. CDR3: CASSRTTIGFRFF. Here the CDR3 DNA reads TGTGCCAGCAGCCGGACTACTATCGGGTTTCGGTTCTTC.